The 31 T cell receptor beta chains presented below share a single source sample, sequenced in a study of blood T cell repertoires in COVID-19. Data came from immunoSEQ multiplex PCR; TCRdb stores just in-frame clones and leaves some out. The sample includes under 200,000 clones, less than 85% of them seen just once. The sample consisted of PBMCs or T cells enriched from blood (not recorded which). The receptors originated from a woman aged 55-70 years with acute COVID-19.

This sequence joins TRBV24-1 and TRBJ1-1, with D possibly TRBD1 on 6 matching bases. Trimming pared 9 bases from V and 8 bases from J, leaving 12 bases between. Germline assignment: CDR1 KGHDR and CDR2 SFDVKD. The CDR3 runs to 11 residues. The chain's CDR3 is CATQATGEAFF. Here the CDR3 DNA reads TGTGCCACCCAAGCTACAGGGGAAGCTTTCTTT.

The chain recombines TRBV5-1 with TRBJ2-5; TRBD1 matches at 7 bases. V lost 4 bases and J lost 0; bases outside the gene matches: 3. CDR1 is SGHRS and CDR2 is YFSETQ in the germline V gene. This CDR3 is 14 amino acids long. CDR3 residues: CASSLGQNQETQYF. CDR3 nucleotides: TGCGCCAGCAGCCTGGGACAGAACCAAGAGACCCAGTACTTC.

V is TRBV15 and J is TRBJ2-7, with D perhaps matching TRBD1 (7 bases). V was trimmed by 10 bases and J by 4 bases, leaving 17 bases between them. Germline-derived CDR1 and CDR2 are LNHNV and YYDKDF (reference sequence). The CDR3 spans 13 residues. CDR3 amino acids: CAIARGDGYEQYF. CDR3 sequence (DNA): TGTGCCATCGCCAGGGGGGACGGTTACGAGCAGTACTTC.

The chain is built from TRBV12-3 or TRBV12-4 and TRBJ1-5; D uncertain. This CDR3 comprises 12 residues. Trimming took off 6 bases at V and 5 bases at J, with 8 bases between the two ends. The CDR3 is CASRFSDQPQHF. Here the CDR3 DNA reads TGTGCCAGCAGATTTTCGGATCAGCCCCAGCATTTT.

J is TRBJ1-5 and V is TRBV19, with 8 bases lining up with TRBD1. Germline V gene sequence: CDR1 LNHDA, CDR2 SQIVND (reference sequence). This CDR3 is 18 amino acids long. J gave up 0 bases and V 8 bases, and 15 bases lay outside the gene matches. The CDR3 here is CASQRGGTGSYSNQPQHF. The CDR3 region has the DNA TGTGCCAGTCAAAGAGGGGGGACAGGAAGCTATAGCAATCAGCCCCAGCATTTT.

The chain uses TRBV27 and TRBJ2-3; 7 nucleotides agree with TRBD1. Unmatched junction bases numbered 4, after V lost 6 bases and J lost 4 bases. The length of the CDR3 is 13 residues. Germline CDR1 and CDR2: MNHEY and SMNVEV (reference sequence). CDR3 residues: CASRRTGADTQYF. The DNA of the CDR3 is TGTGCCAGCAGACGCACAGGGGCAGATACGCAGTATTTT.

The rearrangement uses TRBV19 and TRBJ1-5; D gene ambiguous. Germline V gene sequence: CDR1 LNHDA, CDR2 SQIVND (reference sequence). There are 15 residues in the CDR3. V lost 5 bases and J lost 7, with 18 bases in between. The chain's CDR3 is CASSQAGRPTQPQHF. The DNA for the CDR3 is TGTGCCAGTAGTCAAGCAGGCCGCCCGACCCAGCCCCAGCATTTT.

This clone was observed a handful of times. The chain is built from TRBV7-2 and TRBJ2-7; the match to TRBD2 covers 11 bases. Germline CDR1 reads SGHTA; CDR2 reads FQGNSA. The CDR3 extends over 15 amino acids. The ends lost 2 bases at V and 4 bases at J; junction bases unmatched: 4. The CDR3: CASSLRLAGNYEQYF. The DNA for the CDR3 is TGTGCCAGCAGCTTAAGACTAGCGGGGAATTACGAGCAGTACTTC.

V usage is TRBV5-4 and J usage is TRBJ2-3; TRBD2 matches 11 bases. The CDR3 has 15 residues. The germline V gene has CDR1 SGHNT and CDR2 YYREEE (reference sequence). V lost 4 bases to trimming and J lost 7 bases; unmatched junction nucleotides: 8. DNA of the CDR3: TGTGCCAGCAGCCAAGGGACTAGCGGTTCAAATACGCAGTATTTT. Residues: CASSQGTSGSNTQYF.

The chain has TRBV27 and TRBJ1-5; tentatively, D is TRBD1 (5 bases). Trimming took off 3 bases at V and 4 bases at J, with 10 bases between the two ends. Germline-derived CDR1 and CDR2 are MNHEY and SMNVEV (reference sequence). The CDR3 spans 14 residues. This CDR3 is CASSFAGGNQPQHF. The CDR3 DNA sequence: TGTGCCAGCAGTTTTGCTGGGGGGAATCAGCCCCAGCATTTT.

The V gene is TRBV10-2, the J gene TRBJ1-4; D possibly corresponds to TRBD1 (6 bases). Germline loops: CDR1 WSHSY, CDR2 SAAADI. V lost 7 bases, J lost 8 bases, and 17 bases lay in between. This CDR3 region has 14 residues. CDR3 coding DNA: TGCGCCAGCAAGGCCGCGGGGGCGGAGGAAAAACTGTTTTTT. It encodes CASKAAGAEEKLFF.

This sequence joins TRBV20-1 and TRBJ1-2; D not resolved. The CDR3 totals 13 residues. V was trimmed by 3 bases and J by 4 bases, leaving 12 bases between them. CDR1 and CDR2 from the germline V gene are DFQATT and SNEGSKA (reference sequence). The CDR3 DNA is TGCAGTGCTAGTGCGGGGAGGTCCTATGGCTACACCTTC. Amino acids: CSASAGRSYGYTF.

The chain employs TRBV3-1 (or the pseudogene TRBV3-2) and TRBJ2-7; 10 nucleotides match TRBD1. J lost 4 bases, V lost 2 bases, and 8 bases had no gene match. Germline V lookup: CDR1 LGHDT, CDR2 YNNKEL (reference sequence). CDR3 size: 16 residues. The CDR3 loop is CASSQQPGQGSYEQYF. CDR3 nucleotide sequence: TGTGCCAGCAGCCAACAACCGGGACAGGGGTCATACGAGCAGTACTTC.

There are many counts of this clone. V is TRBV9 and J is TRBJ2-1, with D perhaps TRBD1 (5 bases). The CDR3 is 13 residues long. With 2 bases removed from V and 5 bases from J, the gap between germline ends came to 8 bases. The germline gives CDR1 SGDLS, CDR2 YYNGEE. For the CDR3, the DNA is TGTGCCAGCAGCGTTGACAGTAACAATGAGCAGTTCTTC. Translating gives CASSVDSNNEQFF.

The chain carries TRBV5-1 and TRBJ1-2, with D hard to call. The V gene lost 0 bases and the J gene lost 8 bases, with 11 bases spanning the gap. The CDR3 consists of 13 residues. Germline CDR1 SGHRS, CDR2 YFSETQ. The CDR3 protein is CASSLEGSDGYTF. Here the CDR3 DNA reads TGCGCCAGCAGCTTGGAAGGGAGTGACGGCTACACCTTC.

The chain employs TRBV19 and TRBJ2-1, with 11 bases fitting TRBD1. The CDR3 is 16 residues long. Germline CDR1 and CDR2: LNHDA and SQIVND (reference sequence). With V trimmed by 3 bases and J by 7 bases, 8 bases remained unmatched. CDR3 DNA: TGTGCCAGTAGTATCCTCGGACAGGGGGCATCGAATGAGCAGTTCTTC. It is translated as CASSILGQGASNEQFF.

The gene calls are TRBV4-1 and TRBJ1-2; D remains unclear. Germline CDR1 MGHRA, CDR2 YSYEKL. The CDR3 totals 14 residues. V was trimmed by 1 base and J by 2 bases, leaving 8 bases between them. CDR3 protein: CASSQVAINYGYTF. The CDR3 bases are TGCGCCAGCAGCCAAGTAGCTATAAACTATGGCTACACCTTC.

At least ten counts were recorded for this clone. The chain has TRBV27 and TRBJ2-7, with TRBD2 matching 8 bases. Germline V gene sequence: CDR1 MNHEY, CDR2 SMNVEV (reference sequence). This CDR3 comprises 15 residues. The J segment lost 7 bases and the V segment lost 5 bases, leaving 13 bases of the junction unmatched. Written as DNA, the CDR3 is TGTGCCAGCAGTCCCCCCGGGGGGGGGAGGGGGGAGCAGTACTTC. Translated: CASSPPGGGRGEQYF.

This clone has just a few counts. This rearrangement joins TRBV5-4 to TRBJ1-1, with TRBD1 matching 9 bases. This CDR3 contains 14 residues. Germline lookup yields CDR1 SGHNT and CDR2 YYREEE (reference sequence). V lost 3 bases to trimming and J lost 7 bases; unmatched junction nucleotides: 7. The CDR3 DNA follows: TGTGCCAGCAGCTCGACAGGGGGAATATATGAAGCTTTCTTT. Translation gives CASSSTGGIYEAFF.

The chain employs TRBV29-1 and TRBJ1-1, with TRBD1 identical over 8 bases. This CDR3 is built from 12 residues. After removal of 4 bases from V and 6 bases from J, the junction contained 4 bases not matched to a gene. From germline, CDR1 is SQVTM and CDR2 ANQGSEA. The CDR3 nucleotides read TGCAGCGTTGGGACAGGGTTCTCTGAAGCTTTCTTT. Amino acid sequence: CSVGTGFSEAFF.

This CDR3 reads CASSVGGLASGELFF. The CDR3 DNA sequence: TGTGCCAGCAGCGTAGGAGGACTAGCTTCCGGGGAGCTGTTTTTT. V usage is TRBV9 and J usage is TRBJ2-2; 8 bases map to TRBD2. CDR3 length equals 15 residues. The V and J ends lost 0 bases and 6 bases, in that order; junction bases with no gene match: 4. In germline, CDR1 is SGDLS, CDR2 YYNGEE.

This clone has a single count. The gene calls are TRBV5-4 and TRBJ2-3; 10 bases are shared with TRBD2. Trimming took 1 base from V and 2 from J; bases not matched to a gene: 1. Germline CDR1 is SGHNT and CDR2 is YYREEE (reference sequence). The CDR3 spans 15 residues. CDR3 sequence (DNA): TGTGCCAGCAGCTTGAGCGGGGGGGTCACAGATACGCAGTATTTT. Its protein is CASSLSGGVTDTQYF.

V is TRBV3-1 (or the pseudogene TRBV3-2) and J is TRBJ2-3, with a tentative D call TRBD2 (6 bases). CDR1 and CDR2 from the germline V gene are LGHDT and YNNKEL (reference sequence). This CDR3 spans 16 amino acids. The V gene lost 2 bases and the J gene lost 6 bases, with 18 bases spanning the gap. CDR3 sequence (DNA): TGTGCCAGCAGCCAAAGTGGGGGGTACGAGGGGGATACGCAGTATTTT. Translating it yields CASSQSGGYEGDTQYF.

V usage is TRBV12-3 or TRBV12-4 and J usage is TRBJ2-7, with D possibly being TRBD1 (6 bases). The CDR3 spans 13 residues. V was shortened by 7 bases and J by 2 bases, with 12 bases between the two germline ends. Here the CDR3 reads CASNQWTAYEQYF. The CDR3 bases are TGTGCCAGCAACCAATGGACAGCCTACGAGCAGTACTTC.

The V call is TRBV5-1, the J call TRBJ1-1, with no clear D. In germline, CDR1 is SGHRS, CDR2 YFSETQ. This CDR3 is 16 amino acids long. The V gene lost 0 bases and the J gene lost 0 bases, with 12 bases spanning the gap. CDR3 sequence: CASSLALAALNTEAFF. The DNA of the CDR3 is TGCGCCAGCAGCTTGGCCCTGGCGGCACTGAACACTGAAGCTTTCTTT.

The V gene is TRBV19, the J gene TRBJ1-5; TRBD1 matches at 8 bases. The junction had 4 bases not matched to a gene; V was cut back by 1 base and J by 2 bases. The CDR3 runs 16 residues. Germline CDR1 is LNHDA and CDR2 is SQIVND (reference sequence). The CDR3 protein is CASSIGRGLGNQPQHF. The CDR3 DNA follows: TGTGCCAGTAGTATAGGCAGGGGGCTGGGCAATCAGCCCCAGCATTTT.

This chain connects TRBV5-5 to TRBJ1-1; D remains unclear. The CDR3 covers 12 residues. Germline loops: CDR1 SGHKS, CDR2 YYEKEE (reference sequence). V lost 2 bases and J 4 bases, leaving 6 bases between the germline ends. The CDR3 nucleotides are TGTGCCAGCAGCTTCCGAGGCACTGAAGCTTTCTTT. Translating it yields CASSFRGTEAFF.

This rearrangement joins TRBV6-5 to TRBJ1-2; 7 bases align to TRBD1. V trimming: 6 bases; J trimming: 4 bases; junction bases outside the gene matches: 8. CDR3 size: 14 residues. The germline gives CDR1 MNHEY, CDR2 SVGAGI. The CDR3 region is CASSSGTESYGYTF. The CDR3 DNA sequence: TGTGCCAGCAGCTCCGGGACAGAATCCTATGGCTACACCTTC.

This sequence joins TRBV18 and TRBJ2-3; 9 bases match TRBD2. Germline lookup yields CDR1 KGHSH and CDR2 LQKENI. The CDR3 is 16 amino acids. V shed 4 bases, J shed 2 bases, and the junction held 7 bases outside the gene matches. The CDR3 bases are TGTGCCAGCTCACAGGTAGCGGGGGCTCCCACAGATACGCAGTATTTT. Amino acids: CASSQVAGAPTDTQYF.

This sequence joins TRBV7-5 and TRBJ2-1; the table's D call TRBD1 went unverified against the DNA. TRBV7-5 is annotated as a pseudogene. The CDR3 contains 18 residues. The chain's CDR3 is CARSLDLTALGAYNEQFF. CDR3 sequence (DNA): TGTGCCAGAAGTTTAGACTTGACAGCCCTTGGGGCATACAATGAGCAGTTCTTC.

V gene TRBV3-1 (or the pseudogene TRBV3-2) combines with J gene TRBJ1-4; 7 bases are a match to TRBD1. Germline values: CDR1 LGHDT, CDR2 YNNKEL (reference sequence). Trimming took 0 bases from V and 8 from J; bases not matched to a gene: 6. CDR3 length equals 15 residues. CDR3 DNA sequence: TGTGCCAGCAGCCAAGAGAGGGGGCGCGGGGAAAAACTGTTTTTT. This encodes CASSQERGRGEKLFF.